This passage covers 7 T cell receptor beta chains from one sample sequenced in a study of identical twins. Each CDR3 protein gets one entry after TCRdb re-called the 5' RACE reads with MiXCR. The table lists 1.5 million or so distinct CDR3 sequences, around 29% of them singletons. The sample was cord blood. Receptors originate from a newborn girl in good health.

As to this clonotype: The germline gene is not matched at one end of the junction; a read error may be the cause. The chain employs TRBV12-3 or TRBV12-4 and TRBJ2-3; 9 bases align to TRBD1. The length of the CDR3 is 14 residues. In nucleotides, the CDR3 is TGTGCCGGCAGGAAGACAGGGGGGACAGATACGCAGTATTTT. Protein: CAGRKTGGTDTQYF.

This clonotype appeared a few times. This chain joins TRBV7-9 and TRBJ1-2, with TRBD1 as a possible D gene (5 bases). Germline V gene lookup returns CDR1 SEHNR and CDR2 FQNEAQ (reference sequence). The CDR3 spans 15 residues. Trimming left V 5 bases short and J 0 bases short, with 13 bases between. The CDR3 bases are TGTGCCAGCAGCCCATCGGGGGGACCTAACTATGGCTACACCTTC. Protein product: CASSPSGGPNYGYTF.

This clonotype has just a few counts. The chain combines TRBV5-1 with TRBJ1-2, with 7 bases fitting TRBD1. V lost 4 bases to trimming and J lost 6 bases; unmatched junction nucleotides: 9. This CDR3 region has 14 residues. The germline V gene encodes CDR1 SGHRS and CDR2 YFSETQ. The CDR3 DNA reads TGCGCCAGCAGCCGGCGACAGGGACTTAATGGCTACACCTTC. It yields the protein CASSRRQGLNGYTF. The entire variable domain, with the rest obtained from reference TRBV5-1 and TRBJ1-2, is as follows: KAGVTQTPRYLIKTRGQQVTLSCSPISGHRSVSWYQQTPGQGLQFLFEYFSETQRNKGNFPGRFSGRQFSNSRSEMNVSTLELGDSALYLCASSRRQGLNGYTFGSGTRLTVV.

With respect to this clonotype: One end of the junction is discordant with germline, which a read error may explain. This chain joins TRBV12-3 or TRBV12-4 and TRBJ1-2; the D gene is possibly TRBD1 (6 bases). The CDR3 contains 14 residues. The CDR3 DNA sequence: TGTGCCAGCAGTTTATGGGGGGACAACTGTGGCTACACCTTC. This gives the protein CASSLWGDNCGYTF.

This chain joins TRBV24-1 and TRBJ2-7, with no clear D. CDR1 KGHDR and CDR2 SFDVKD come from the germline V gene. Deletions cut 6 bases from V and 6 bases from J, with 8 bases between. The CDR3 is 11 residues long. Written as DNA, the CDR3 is TGTGCCACCAGTTCTGGCGCCGAGCAGTACTTC. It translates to CATSSGAEQYF.

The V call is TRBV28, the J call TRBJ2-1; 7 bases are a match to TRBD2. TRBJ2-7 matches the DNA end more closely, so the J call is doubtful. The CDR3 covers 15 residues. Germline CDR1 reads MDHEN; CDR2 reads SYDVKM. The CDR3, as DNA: TGTGCCAGCAGTTCACTAGCGAGGTCCTACAATGAGCAGTACTTC. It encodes CASSSLARSYNEQYF.

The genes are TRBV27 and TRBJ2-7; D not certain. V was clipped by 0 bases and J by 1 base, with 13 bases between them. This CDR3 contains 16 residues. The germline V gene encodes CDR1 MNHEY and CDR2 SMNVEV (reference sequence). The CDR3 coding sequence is TGTGCCAGCAGTTTATCTGCCGTTCTAGGGTCCTACGAGCAGTACTTC. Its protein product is CASSLSAVLGSYEQYF.